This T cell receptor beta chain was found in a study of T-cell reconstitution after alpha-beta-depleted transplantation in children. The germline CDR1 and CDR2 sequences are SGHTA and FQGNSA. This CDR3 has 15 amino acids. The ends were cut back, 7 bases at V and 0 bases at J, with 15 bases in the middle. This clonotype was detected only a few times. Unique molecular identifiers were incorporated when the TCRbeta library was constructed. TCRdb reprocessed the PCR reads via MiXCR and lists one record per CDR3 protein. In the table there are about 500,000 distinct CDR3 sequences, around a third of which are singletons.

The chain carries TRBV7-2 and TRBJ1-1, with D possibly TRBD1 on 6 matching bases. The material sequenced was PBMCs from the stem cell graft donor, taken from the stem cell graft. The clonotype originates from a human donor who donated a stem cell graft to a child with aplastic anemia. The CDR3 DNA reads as TGTGCCAGCACCTCCGGGGGCCAGATGAACACTGAAGCTTTCTTT. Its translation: CASTSGGQMNTEAFF.